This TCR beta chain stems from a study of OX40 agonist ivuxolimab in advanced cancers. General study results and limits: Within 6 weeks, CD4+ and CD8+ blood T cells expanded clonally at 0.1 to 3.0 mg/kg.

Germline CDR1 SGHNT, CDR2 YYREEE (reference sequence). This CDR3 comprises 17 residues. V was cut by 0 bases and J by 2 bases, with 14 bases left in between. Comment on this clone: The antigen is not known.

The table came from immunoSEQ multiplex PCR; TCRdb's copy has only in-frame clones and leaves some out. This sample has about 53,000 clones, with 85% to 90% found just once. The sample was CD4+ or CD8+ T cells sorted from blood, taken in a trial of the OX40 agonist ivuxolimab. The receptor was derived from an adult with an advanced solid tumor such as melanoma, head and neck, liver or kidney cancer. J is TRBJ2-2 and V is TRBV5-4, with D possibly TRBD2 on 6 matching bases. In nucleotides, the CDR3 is TGTGCCAGCAGCTTGGCTTTGGGACTGGACAACACCGGGGAGCTGTTTTTT. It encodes CASSLALGLDNTGELFF.